Below, 5 T cell receptor beta chains from the same sample are listed, as sequenced in a study of T cell responses to AZD1222 COVID-19 vaccine. Repertoires were generated with immunoSEQ multiplex PCR, while TCRdb's copy carries only in-frame clones and drops some. Of 150,000 or so clones in the sample, 85% to 95% were seen once. Sample: peripheral blood, taken on day 0 of AZD1222 vaccination. The receptors here all came from an adult in good health.

This rearrangement joins TRBV11-1 to TRBJ1-6; D is ambiguous. The CDR3 is 17 residues long. Germline lookup yields CDR1 SGHAT and CDR2 FQDESV (reference sequence). Trimming removed 0 bases from V and 12 bases from J, with 21 bases in between. DNA of the CDR3: TGTGCCAGCAGCTTAGCGGGTGGGAAACGCATCCATGGACCCCTCCACTTT. Its translation is CASSLAGGKRIHGPLHF.

The chain combines TRBV28 with TRBJ2-7; no reliable D call. The germline CDR1 and CDR2 sequences are MDHEN and SYDVKM. This CDR3 has 13 residues. The V gene lost 3 bases and the J gene lost 4 bases, with 10 bases spanning the gap. The CDR3: CASSFPHVYEQYF. CDR3 bases: TGTGCCAGCAGTTTCCCTCATGTTTACGAGCAGTACTTC.

J is TRBJ1-2 and V is TRBV5-1; 12 nucleotides agree with TRBD1. Per the germline V gene, CDR1 is SGHRS and CDR2 is YFSETQ. V trimming: 4 bases; J trimming: 3 bases; junction bases outside the gene matches: 13. CDR3 length: 18 residues. CDR3 nucleotides: TGCGCCAGCAGCCACGGGACAGGGGGCTGGCGAGATGACTATGGCTACACCTTC. Translating it yields CASSHGTGGWRDDYGYTF.

The chain combines TRBV3-1 (or the pseudogene TRBV3-2) with TRBJ1-1; the D gene is possibly TRBD1 (5 bases). The CDR3 runs 14 residues. V lost 5 bases and J 2 bases, leaving 12 bases between the germline ends. Germline CDR1 is LGHDT and CDR2 is YNNKEL (reference sequence). The CDR3 sequence: CASSSAGYNTEAFF. The CDR3 DNA is TGTGCCAGCAGCTCCGCAGGGTACAACACTGAAGCTTTCTTT.

This rearrangement joins TRBV12-5 to TRBJ2-5, with D possibly TRBD1 on 6 matching bases. The CDR3 sequence is 13 residues long. The ends were cut back, 8 bases at V and 0 bases at J, with 10 bases in the middle. Germline V CDR1 and CDR2: LGHNT, FRNRAP. This CDR3 reads CASLDSYQETQYF. CDR3 DNA sequence: TGTGCTAGTCTGGACAGTTACCAAGAGACCCAGTACTTC.